These 32 T cell receptor beta chains were sequenced from one sample in a study of human T cells and chemical hapten exposure. Unfractionated whole blood was the source of the extracted total RNA. TCRdb reanalysed the 5' RACE reads using MiXCR and keeps one entry per CDR3 protein. The table includes 110,000 or so distinct CDR3 sequences, around a fifth detected once. These receptors were collected from a human donor in good health.

The V gene is TRBV29-1, the J gene TRBJ1-1; D is perhaps TRBD1 (5 bases). Trimming removed 7 bases from V and 6 bases from J, with 18 bases in between. Germline CDR1 is SQVTM and CDR2 is ANQGSEA. The CDR3 runs 13 residues. The CDR3 DNA reads as TGCAGCGCCTGCGAAGGAGAGGGGTCTGAAGCTTTCTTT. Translated: CSACEGEGSEAFF.

This clonotype was found a few times. The V and J genes are TRBV12-3 or TRBV12-4 and TRBJ1-2, with unresolved D. This CDR3 spans 12 amino acids. V dropped 3 bases and J dropped 4 bases, with 6 bases sitting between them. The CDR3 DNA sequence: TGTGCCAGCAGTTTTAGGCCCTATGGCTACACCTTC. This codes for CASSFRPYGYTF.

The rearrangement joins TRBV15 to TRBJ2-7; D remains unclear. The CDR3 covers 12 residues. V lost 1 base and J lost 7, with 8 bases in between. Germline lookup yields CDR1 LNHNV and CDR2 YYDKDF (reference sequence). The CDR3 loop is CATSRGPREQYF. DNA of the CDR3: TGTGCCACCAGCAGAGGGCCAAGGGAGCAGTACTTC.

A few counts support this clonotype. This chain uses TRBV4-2 with TRBJ2-7; the D gene is possibly TRBD2 (6 bases). The CDR3 length is 15 residues. Germline assignment: CDR1 LGHNA and CDR2 YNFKEQ. V lost 1 base, J lost 7 bases, and 17 bases lay in between. The CDR3 is CASSQGGSPAGEQYF. For the CDR3, the DNA is TGTGCCAGCAGCCAAGGCGGGTCCCCCGCGGGAGAGCAGTACTTC.

This clonotype was counted between two and nine times. CDR3 amino acids: CSVGGVSTEAFF. CDR3 nucleotide sequence: TGCAGCGTTGGAGGCGTAAGCACTGAAGCTTTCTTT. The gene calls are TRBV29-1 and TRBJ1-1; D uncertain. V was clipped by 4 bases and J by 4 bases, with 10 bases between them. Germline V lookup: CDR1 SQVTM, CDR2 ANQGSEA. The CDR3 is 12 residues long.

This clonotype was counted between two and nine times. J is TRBJ2-5 and V is TRBV4-1; 9 bases are shared with TRBD1. The CDR3 extends over 15 amino acids. Germline loops: CDR1 MGHRA, CDR2 YSYEKL. Trimming cost V 5 bases and J 3 bases; bases outside gene matches: 7. CDR3 residues: CASSDRQGVEETQYF. CDR3 coding DNA: TGCGCCAGCAGCGACCGACAGGGGGTGGAAGAGACCCAGTACTTC.

This clonotype was observed a few times. The rearrangement joins TRBV12-3 or TRBV12-4 to TRBJ2-1; 9 bases are a match to TRBD2. Trimming at V came to 2 bases and at J to 10 bases, leaving 3 bases not matched to a gene. The length of the CDR3 is 13 residues. For the CDR3, the DNA is TGTGCCAGCAGTTTAATCACTAGCGGGGAGCAGTTCTTC. Amino acids: CASSLITSGEQFF.

This clonotype has a handful of counts. This rearrangement joins TRBV9 to TRBJ2-1, with 10 bases matching TRBD1. Unmatched junction bases numbered 15, after V lost 3 bases and J lost 3 bases. CDR3 length: 19 amino acids. Germline loops: CDR1 SGDLS, CDR2 YYNGEE. Here the CDR3 DNA reads TGTGCCAGCAGCGCTTACGGGACAGGGGTCCCCCCCGGCTACAATGAGCAGTTCTTC. Translated, it gives CASSAYGTGVPPGYNEQFF.

V usage is TRBV9 and J usage is TRBJ1-2, with D perhaps matching TRBD1 (6 bases). The germline V gene encodes CDR1 SGDLS and CDR2 YYNGEE. This CDR3 is built from 15 residues. V was shortened by 0 bases and J by 5 bases, with 14 bases between the two germline ends. CDR3 sequence reads: CASSVGTDSLYGYTF. The CDR3 DNA follows: TGTGCCAGCAGCGTAGGGACAGATTCCCTTTATGGCTACACCTTC. Based on the CDR3 plus reference TRBV9 and TRBJ1-2, the full variable domain is DSGVTQTPKHLITATGQRVTLRCSPRSGDLSVYWYQQSLDQGLQFLIQYYNGEERAKGNILERFSAQQFPDLHSELNLSSLELGDSALYFCASSVGTDSLYGYTFGSGTRLTVV.

In this sample, this clonotype turned up a few times. The rearrangement uses TRBV28 and TRBJ2-7, with 11 bases aligning to TRBD2. Trimming at V came to 6 bases and at J to 6 bases, leaving 7 bases not matched to a gene. The CDR3 totals 14 residues. CDR1 MDHEN and CDR2 SYDVKM come from the germline V gene. CDR3 in DNA: TGTGCCAGCAGGCCCGGACTAGCGGGCAGCGAGCAGTACTTC. Protein product: CASRPGLAGSEQYF.

V usage is TRBV20-1 and J usage is TRBJ1-1, with D possibly being TRBD1 (5 bases). This CDR3 has 14 residues. Germline CDR1 and CDR2: DFQATT and SNEGSKA (reference sequence). V was trimmed by 1 base and J by 2 bases, leaving 11 bases between them. CDR3 in DNA: TGCAGTGCTAGAGGGGGGACGGCTAACACTGAAGCTTTCTTT. It encodes CSARGGTANTEAFF.

There are a few counts of this clonotype. V gene TRBV5-1 combines with J gene TRBJ2-3, with D possibly TRBD1 on 5 matching bases. The CDR3 totals 15 residues. V was clipped by 4 bases and J by 2 bases, with 14 bases between them. Per germline, CDR1 SGHRS and CDR2 YFSETQ. The CDR3 DNA is TGCGCCAGCAGCCCCCGACAGATAGTCACAGATACGCAGTATTTT. This gives the protein CASSPRQIVTDTQYF. Based on the CDR3 plus reference TRBV5-1 and TRBJ2-3, the full variable domain is KAGVTQTPRYLIKTRGQQVTLSCSPISGHRSVSWYQQTPGQGLQFLFEYFSETQRNKGNFPGRFSGRQFSNSRSEMNVSTLELGDSALYLCASSPRQIVTDTQYFGPGTRLTVL.

The table lists this clonotype with a few counts. J is TRBJ1-2 and V is TRBV12-3 or TRBV12-4, with D unclear. CDR3 length: 16 residues. Trimming stripped 5 bases from V and 3 bases from J, with 19 bases between. The CDR3 nucleotides are TGTGCCAGCAGTACAACCCCCGTTCGCAACTACTATGGCTACACCTTC. This gives the protein CASSTTPVRNYYGYTF.

V and J are TRBV6-2 or TRBV6-3 and TRBJ1-5; D may be TRBD1 (6 bases). V was trimmed by 5 bases and J by 7 bases, leaving 12 bases between them. Germline V lookup: CDR1 MNHEY, CDR2 SVGEGT. The CDR3 spans 13 residues. The CDR3 DNA sequence: TGTGCCAGCAGTCCGCACAGGGACCAGCCCCAGCATTTT. This gives the protein CASSPHRDQPQHF.

This clonotype occurred a few times. DNA of the CDR3: TGCAGTGCTAGACAGGGGGTAACTAATGAAAAACTGTTTTTT. It is translated as CSARQGVTNEKLFF. This rearrangement joins TRBV20-1 to TRBJ1-4; 7 bases are shared with TRBD1. The CDR3 loop spans 14 amino acids. CDR1 and CDR2 (germline): DFQATT, SNEGSKA (reference sequence). V was clipped by 2 bases and J by 1 base; unmatched bases: 1.

The gene calls are TRBV9 and TRBJ2-5; 7 bases line up with TRBD1. The length of the CDR3 is 15 residues. The trim removed 7 bases at V and 2 bases at J, leaving 11 bases unmatched. Germline V gives CDR1 SGDLS, CDR2 YYNGEE. The CDR3 region is CASSIDPTGQETQYF. The CDR3 DNA reads TGTGCCAGCTCAATTGACCCGACAGGGCAAGAGACCCAGTACTTC.

The table lists this clonotype with a few counts. The CDR3 loop reads CASSSQGVWNTGELFF. In DNA form, the CDR3 reads TGTGCCAGCAGCTCACAGGGGGTATGGAACACCGGGGAGCTGTTTTTT. The chain is built from TRBV3-1 and TRBJ2-2, with 8 bases that match TRBD1. J was trimmed by 1 base and V by 5 bases; bases with no gene match: 6. This CDR3 is built from 16 residues. CDR1 and CDR2 (germline): LGHDT, YNNKEL (reference sequence).

The chain carries TRBV20-1 and TRBJ2-2, with unresolved D. The CDR3 totals 13 residues. Germline V CDR1 and CDR2: DFQATT, SNEGSKA (reference sequence). Trimming took 0 bases from V and 2 from J, leaving 4 bases between them. The CDR3 coding sequence is TGCAGTGCTAGAGATCGTAACACCGGGGAGCTGTTTTTT. As protein: CSARDRNTGELFF.

This clonotype was picked up many times. The V gene is TRBV5-4, the J gene TRBJ1-2; 9 nucleotides match TRBD1. The CDR3 contains 13 residues. Germline V gene sequence: CDR1 SGHNT, CDR2 YYREEE (reference sequence). V lost 4 bases, J lost 8 bases, and 6 bases stayed unmatched. The CDR3, as DNA: TGTGCCAGCAGCCGGGGACAGGGAGACGGCTACACCTTC. Its protein product is CASSRGQGDGYTF.

V and J are TRBV10-3 and TRBJ1-1; 10 bases line up with TRBD1. V was clipped by 6 bases and J by 5 bases; unmatched bases: 18. CDR1 is ENHRY and CDR2 is SYGVKD in the germline V gene. The CDR3 spans 18 residues. The CDR3 loop reads CAIRPLEGQGLQRTEAFF. The CDR3 nucleotides are TGTGCCATCAGACCCCTCGAGGGACAGGGGCTACAAAGAACTGAAGCTTTCTTT.

V and J are TRBV27 and TRBJ2-7; a possible D gene is TRBD1 (6 bases). The CDR3 is 11 residues long. Trimming took off 6 bases at V and 7 bases at J, with 10 bases between the two ends. CDR1 and CDR2 (germline): MNHEY, SMNVEV (reference sequence). Here the CDR3 DNA reads TGTGCCAGCAGACAGCAGGGGGAGCAGTACTTC. Encoded protein: CASRQQGEQYF.

The J gene is TRBJ1-6, the V gene TRBV28; D gene uncertain. Trimming took 6 bases from V and 1 from J, leaving 16 bases between them. Germline-derived CDR1 and CDR2 are MDHEN and SYDVKM. The CDR3 runs to 17 residues. CDR3 sequence reads: CASSPPRGKSYNSPLHF. The CDR3 DNA reads TGTGCCAGCAGCCCCCCCCGGGGAAAGTCCTATAATTCACCCCTCCACTTT.

This rearrangement joins TRBV7-9 to TRBJ2-5, with D hard to call. Germline V gene data show CDR1 as SEHNR and CDR2 as FQNEAQ (reference sequence). This CDR3 is built from 14 residues. V lost 0 bases to trimming and J lost 6 bases, with 11 bases between them. The CDR3: CASSLASERKTQYF. The DNA of the CDR3 is TGTGCCAGCAGCTTAGCGAGTGAGAGGAAGACCCAGTACTTC.

This clonotype was seen a handful of times. This chain uses TRBV28 with TRBJ2-1; D is perhaps TRBD2 (5 bases). This CDR3 has 12 amino acids. Germline CDR1 MDHEN, CDR2 SYDVKM. Deletions cut 3 bases from V and 10 bases from J, with 10 bases between. CDR3 nucleotides: TGTGCCAGCAGTTTCGGCGGGCCCGAGCAGTTCTTC. It yields the protein CASSFGGPEQFF. The full variable domain, in which reference TRBV28 and TRBJ2-1 provide the parts outside the CDR3, is DVKVTQSSRYLVKRTGEKVFLECVQDMDHENMFWYRQDPGLGLRLIYFSYDVKMKEKGDIPEGYSVSREKKERFSLILESASTNQTSMYLCASSFGGPEQFFGPGTRLTVL.

This clonotype was seen only a few times. The chain recombines TRBV10-3 with TRBJ2-5; D ambiguous. The CDR3 loop spans 13 amino acids. Trimming removed 10 bases at V and 2 bases at J, with 14 bases between. Germline CDR1 and CDR2: ENHRY and SYGVKD. CDR3: CATAIQSQETQYF. In DNA form, the CDR3 reads TGTGCCACCGCGATCCAGTCGCAAGAGACCCAGTACTTC.

The chain carries TRBV20-1 and TRBJ1-2; 10 positions match TRBD1. Germline V gene data show CDR1 as DFQATT and CDR2 as SNEGSKA (reference sequence). This CDR3 contains 12 residues. V shed 6 bases, J shed 7 bases, and the junction held 5 bases outside the gene matches. In nucleotides, the CDR3 is TGCAGTGCGACGACAGGGGGCCTTGGCTACACCTTC. As protein: CSATTGGLGYTF.

The table lists this clonotype with a count of one. The chain combines TRBV29-1 with TRBJ2-2; no clear D gene. The V end lost 8 bases, the J end lost 2 bases, and 9 bases lay between the germline ends. Germline-derived CDR1 and CDR2 are SQVTM and ANQGSEA. The CDR3 spans 12 residues. The chain's CDR3 is CSSGRNTGELFF. CDR3 nucleotides: TGCAGCTCCGGTCGTAACACCGGGGAGCTGTTTTTT.

This clonotype was counted only a few times. This chain links TRBV19 with TRBJ1-5; D remains unclear. The CDR3 is 16 residues long. Germline CDR1 and CDR2: LNHDA and SQIVND (reference sequence). Trimming took 8 bases from V and 0 from J, leaving 17 bases between them. CDR3 residues: CASHEGIWHSNQPQHF. CDR3 bases: TGTGCCAGTCACGAGGGTATATGGCATAGCAATCAGCCCCAGCATTTT.

This clonotype was picked up many times. The chain joins TRBV12-3 or TRBV12-4 to TRBJ2-1; D is unclear. V dropped 3 bases and J dropped 6 bases, with 9 bases sitting between them. The length of the CDR3 is 13 residues. The CDR3 DNA sequence: TGTGCCAGCAGTTTCCAGGAGAGCAATGAGCAGTTCTTC. Translation gives CASSFQESNEQFF.

The chain employs TRBV27 and TRBJ2-7; D perhaps matches TRBD1 (6 bases). Germline values: CDR1 MNHEY, CDR2 SMNVEV (reference sequence). The germline V and J ends were trimmed by 4 bases and 3 bases, with 16 bases remaining between them. The CDR3 is made up of 15 amino acids. The CDR3 is CASSSTGTQSYEQYF. The CDR3 coding sequence is TGTGCCAGCAGTTCCACCGGGACACAGAGCTACGAGCAGTACTTC.

This clonotype was detected only a few times. V gene TRBV28 combines with J gene TRBJ2-7, with unresolved D. V was cut by 6 bases and J by 1 base, with 28 bases left in between. This CDR3 spans 19 amino acids. From germline, CDR1 is MDHEN and CDR2 SYDVKM. The CDR3 DNA reads as TGTGCCAGCAGCCTCCACTTAGGACCCCCTCCTCTCCTATCCTACGAGCAGTACTTC. This gives the protein CASSLHLGPPPLLSYEQYF. Using reference TRBV28 and TRBJ2-7 for the parts outside the CDR3, the full variable domain is DVKVTQSSRYLVKRTGEKVFLECVQDMDHENMFWYRQDPGLGLRLIYFSYDVKMKEKGDIPEGYSVSREKKERFSLILESASTNQTSMYLCASSLHLGPPPLLSYEQYFGPGTRLTVT.

The V and J genes are TRBV6-4 and TRBJ2-3; D might be TRBD1 (5 bases). Deletions cut 5 bases from V and 7 bases from J, with 13 bases between. Per the germline V gene, CDR1 is MRHNA and CDR2 is SNTAGT. This CDR3 spans 13 amino acids. This CDR3 reads CASSQGAPYTQYF. CDR3 DNA sequence: TGTGCCAGCAGTCAGGGTGCCCCTTATACGCAGTATTTT.